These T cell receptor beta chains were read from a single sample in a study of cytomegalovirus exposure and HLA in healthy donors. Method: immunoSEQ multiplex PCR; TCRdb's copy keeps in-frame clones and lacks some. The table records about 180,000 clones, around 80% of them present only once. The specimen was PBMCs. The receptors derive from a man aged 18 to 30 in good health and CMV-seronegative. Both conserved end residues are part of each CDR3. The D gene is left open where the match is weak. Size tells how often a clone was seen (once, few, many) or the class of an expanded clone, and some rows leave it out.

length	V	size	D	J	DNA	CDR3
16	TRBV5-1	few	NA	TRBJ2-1	TGCGCCAGCAGCTTGGGGCTAGCCTTGGAATACAATGAGCAGTTCTTC	CASSLGLALEYNEQFF
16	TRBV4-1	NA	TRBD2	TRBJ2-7	TGCGCCAGCAGCCACGTATCGGGACTAGCGGCGTACGAGCAGTACTTC	CASSHVSGLAAYEQYF
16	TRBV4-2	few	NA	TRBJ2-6	TGTGCCAGCAGCCAAACCGGGGTCTCTGGGGCCAACGTCCTGACTTTC	CASSQTGVSGANVLTF
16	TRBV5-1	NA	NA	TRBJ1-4	TGCGCCAGCAGCTTAACGGTAACAGGAATTGGGGAAAAACTGTTTTTT	CASSLTVTGIGEKLFF
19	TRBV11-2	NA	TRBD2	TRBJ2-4	TGTGCCAGCAGCTCCCTAATTACCGGGACTAGCGGGAGCCCCCACATTCAGTACTTC	CASSSLITGTSGSPHIQYF
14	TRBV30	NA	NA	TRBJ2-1	TGTGCCTGGAGTCCGATGGAAGGGGTCAATGAGCAGTTCTTC	CAWSPMEGVNEQFF
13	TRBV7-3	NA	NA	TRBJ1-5	TGTGCCAGCAGCCCCCAGGGCGGTCAGCCCCAGCATTTT	CASSPQGGQPQHF
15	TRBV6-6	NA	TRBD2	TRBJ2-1	TGTGCCAGCAGTTTCCTAGCGGGGCAAAACAATGAGCAGTTCTTC	CASSFLAGQNNEQFF
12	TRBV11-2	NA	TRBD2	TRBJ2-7	TGTGCCAGCAGCCGACTAGCGGGAGATGAGTACTTC	CASSRLAGDEYF
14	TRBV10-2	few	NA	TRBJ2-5	TGCGCCAGCAGTGGGTTTTCGAGGATAGAGACCCAGTACTTC	CASSGFSRIETQYF
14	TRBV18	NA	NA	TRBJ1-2	TGTGCCAGCTCACCACCGGACAGATACTATGGCTATACCTTC	CASSPPDRYYGYTF
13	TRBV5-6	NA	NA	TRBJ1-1	TGTGCCAGCAGCTTGGATTTACAGGGCCGAGCTTTCTTT	CASSLDLQGRAFF
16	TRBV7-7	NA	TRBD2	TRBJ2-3	TGTGCTAGCAGCTTAGCGGGGGGGACAGGGACAGATACGCAGTATTTT	CASSLAGGTGTDTQYF
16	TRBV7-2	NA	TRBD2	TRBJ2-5	TGTGCCAGCAGCTTTAGGGCTAGCGGCCTCCAAGAGACCCAGTACTTC	CASSFRASGLQETQYF
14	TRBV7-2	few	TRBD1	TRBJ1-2	TGTGCCAGCAGCTTAGGGACAGGGGGCTATGGCTACACCTTC	CASSLGTGGYGYTF
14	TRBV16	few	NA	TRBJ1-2	TGTGCCAGCAGCCCCCAGCGGAGGGGATATGGCTACACCTTC	CASSPQRRGYGYTF
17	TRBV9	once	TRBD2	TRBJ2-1	TGTGCCAGCAGTATCGCCGCTGGGGGGGGGAACTACAATGAGCAGTTCTTC	CASSIAAGGGNYNEQFF
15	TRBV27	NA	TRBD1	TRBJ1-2	TGTGCCAGCAGCCGATACCAGACAGGGAACTATGGCTACACCTTC	CASSRYQTGNYGYTF
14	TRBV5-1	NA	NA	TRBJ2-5	TGCGCCAGCAGCCCGGGCCTGGGGGGAGAGACCCAGTACTTC	CASSPGLGGETQYF
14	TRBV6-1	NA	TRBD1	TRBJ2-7	TGTGCCAGCAGTGAGAACAGGGGAATTTACGAGCAGTACTTC	CASSENRGIYEQYF
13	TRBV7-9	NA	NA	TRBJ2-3	TGTGCCAGCAGCTTAGAGCTCACAGATACGCAGTATTTT	CASSLELTDTQYF
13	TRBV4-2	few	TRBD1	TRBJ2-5	TGTGCCAGCAGCTCGGACAGGGAAGAGACCCAGTACTTC	CASSSDREETQYF
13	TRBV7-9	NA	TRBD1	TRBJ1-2	TGTGCCAGCAGCTCGGACAGGGGGCATGGCTACACCTTC	CASSSDRGHGYTF
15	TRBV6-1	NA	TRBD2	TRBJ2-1	TGTGCCAGCAGTGTCCTAGCGGGCCTTTACAATGAGCAGTTCTTC	CASSVLAGLYNEQFF
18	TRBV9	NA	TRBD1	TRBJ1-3	TGTGCCAGCAGCACTAGTACCGGGACAGCCTACTCTGGAAACACCATATATTTT	CASSTSTGTAYSGNTIYF
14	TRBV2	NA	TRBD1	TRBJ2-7	TGTGCCAGCAGGACGGGACAGATTCCGTACGAGCAGTACTTC	CASRTGQIPYEQYF
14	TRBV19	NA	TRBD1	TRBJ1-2	TGTGCCAGTAGTATCGGGACAGGCAACTATGGCTACACCTTC	CASSIGTGNYGYTF
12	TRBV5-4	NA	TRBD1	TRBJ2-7	TGTGCCAGCAGCTCAGGGGGCTACGAGCAGTACTTC	CASSSGGYEQYF
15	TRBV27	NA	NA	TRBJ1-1	TGTGCCAGCAGTTTATATCGGGGGGAGAACACTGAAGCTTTCTTT	CASSLYRGENTEAFF
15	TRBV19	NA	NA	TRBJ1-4	TGTGCCAGTAGTATAGATGGTACTAGTAATGAAAAACTGTTTTTT	CASSIDGTSNEKLFF
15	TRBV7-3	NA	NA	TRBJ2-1	TGTGCCAGCAGCTTAGTATCGGGAACGTACAATGAGCAGTTCTTC	CASSLVSGTYNEQFF
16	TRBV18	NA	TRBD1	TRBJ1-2	TGTGCCAGCTCACCACCGGGACAGGGGACCTTCTATGGCTACACCTTC	CASSPPGQGTFYGYTF
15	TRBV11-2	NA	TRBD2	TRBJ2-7	TGTGCCAGCAGCTTTACTAGCGGGAGCTCCTACGAGCAGTACTTC	CASSFTSGSSYEQYF
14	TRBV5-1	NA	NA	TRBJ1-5	TGCGCCAGCAGCTTGGGCACGACAGGAGTTCCCCAGCATTTT	CASSLGTTGVPQHF
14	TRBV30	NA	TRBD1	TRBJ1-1	TGTGCCTGGATCTTGACAGGGGGCTGGACTGAAGCTTTCTTT	CAWILTGGWTEAFF
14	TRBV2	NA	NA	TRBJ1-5	TGTGCCAGCAGTGGACTGAATAGCAATCAGCCCCAGCATTTT	CASSGLNSNQPQHF
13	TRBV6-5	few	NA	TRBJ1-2	TGTGCCAGCAGTCATACAGGGAACTATGGCTACACCTTC	CASSHTGNYGYTF
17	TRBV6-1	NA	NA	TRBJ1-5	TGTGCCAGCAGTGCCCAACAGGGAGGGGCGATCAATCAGCCCCAGCATTTT	CASSAQQGGAINQPQHF
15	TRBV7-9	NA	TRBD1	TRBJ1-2	TGTGCCAGCAGCTCAGGCCGGGGACAGGGTGATGGCTACACCTTC	CASSSGRGQGDGYTF
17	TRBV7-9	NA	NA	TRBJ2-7	TGTGCCAGCAGCTTAGTAGCTCTGGGACTGGGTGCCTACGAGCAGTACTTC	CASSLVALGLGAYEQYF
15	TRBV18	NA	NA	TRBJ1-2	TGTGCCAGCTCACCGCCCGGGGGGATTAACTATGGCTACACCTTC	CASSPPGGINYGYTF